The 11 T cell receptor beta chains below were found in one sample sequenced in a study of cytomegalovirus exposure and HLA in healthy donors listed by TCRdb under 2017. Library preparation employed the immunoSEQ multiplex PCR assay. For the multiplex PCR, a mixture combining 60 forward primers for TCR Vbeta segments and 13 reverse primers for TCR Jbeta segments was used. As stored in TCRdb, this immuneACCESS dataset retains in-frame rearrangements with V and J assigned. A fraction of the clones does not appear; measured against another copy, unresolved V genes explain less than half of the discrepancy, and the remainder lacks a known reason. The sample includes approximately 100,000 clones, with 65% to 80% observed a single time. About 10% of the sample is held by the ten biggest clonotypes. Sequencing was done on a sample of PBMCs. These receptors all stem from a man over 45 in good health and CMV-seronegative.

The chain recombines TRBV5-6 with TRBJ2-6; TRBD1 might be the D (6 bases). In germline, CDR1 is SGHDT, CDR2 YYEEEE. The CDR3 is made up of 16 amino acids. Trimming pared 1 base from V and 4 bases from J, leaving 12 bases between. CDR3 sequence: CASSLLPGAGANVLTF. The CDR3 region has the DNA TGTGCCAGCAGCTTGTTACCAGGGGCCGGGGCCAACGTCCTGACTTTC.

The chain has TRBV28 and TRBJ2-7; 9 bases match TRBD1. Losses at the gene ends were 4 bases for V and 1 base for J; bases not matched to a gene: 5. The CDR3 loop spans 15 amino acids. Germline V gene sequence: CDR1 MDHEN, CDR2 SYDVKM. The CDR3 spells CASSSTGTGSYEQYF. The CDR3 region has the DNA TGTGCCAGCAGTTCCACCGGGACAGGGTCCTACGAGCAGTACTTC.

The gene calls are TRBV7-8 and TRBJ2-1, with 9 positions matching TRBD1. CDR1 and CDR2 from the germline V gene are SGHVS and FQNEAQ. The junction had 5 bases not matched to a gene; V was cut back by 4 bases and J by 7 bases. This CDR3 is built from 14 residues. CDR3 protein: CASSSPGQGNEQFF. In nucleotides, the CDR3 is TGTGCCAGCAGCTCCCCCGGACAGGGGAATGAGCAGTTCTTC. Together with reference TRBV7-8 and TRBJ2-1, the CDR3 gives the full variable domain: GAGVSQSPRYKVAKRGQDVALRCDPISGHVSLFWYQQALGQGPEFLTYFQNEAQLDKSGLPSDRFFAERPEGSVSTLKIQRTQQEDSAVYLCASSSPGQGNEQFFGPGTRLTVL.

The chain is built from TRBV10-2 and TRBJ1-1; 8 nucleotides align to TRBD1. Germline-derived CDR1 and CDR2 are WSHSY and SAAADI. V dropped 6 bases and J dropped 1; count of bases not matched to a gene: 4. The CDR3 has 14 amino acids. CDR3 region: CASRVTGANTEAFF. Here the CDR3 DNA reads TGCGCCAGCAGGGTGACAGGGGCGAACACTGAAGCTTTCTTT.

This chain's CDR3 is CASSDPRQGVQQYF. The CDR3 DNA reads as TGTGCCAGCAGCGACCCGAGACAGGGGGTGCAGCAGTACTTC. The V call is TRBV5-8, the J call TRBJ2-7, with 9 nucleotides matching TRBD1. This CDR3 is built from 14 residues. Germline V gives CDR1 SGHTS, CDR2 YDEGEE. The V and J ends lost 4 bases and 8 bases, in that order; junction bases with no gene match: 10.

The chain links TRBV18 to TRBJ2-3; tentatively, D is TRBD1 (6 bases). Trimming shortened V by 2 bases and J by 2 bases, and 11 bases separated the two germline ends. This CDR3 is 15 amino acids long. From germline, CDR1 is KGHSH and CDR2 LQKENI. DNA for the CDR3: TGTGCCAGCTCACCAGACAGGCAACCCACAGATACGCAGTATTTT. Protein sequence: CASSPDRQPTDTQYF. Combining the CDR3 with reference TRBV18 and TRBJ2-3 gives the whole variable domain NAGVMQNPRHLVRRRGQEARLRCSPMKGHSHVYWYRQLPEEGLKFMVYLQKENIIDESGMPKERFSAEFPKEGPSILRIQQVVRGDSAAYFCASSPDRQPTDTQYFGPGTRLTVL.

The chain couples TRBV11-2 to TRBJ1-2, with 11 positions matching TRBD1. J was trimmed by 4 bases and V by 5 bases; bases with no gene match: 3. Germline V gene data show CDR1 as SGHAT and CDR2 as FQNNGV. The CDR3 totals 14 residues. CDR3 coding DNA: TGTGCCAGCAGCAGTGGGACAGGGGGCTATGGCTACACCTTC. Translation gives CASSSGTGGYGYTF.

This clone was picked up one time. The chain links TRBV28 to TRBJ2-1; D perhaps matches TRBD2 (5 bases). The ends were cut back, 5 bases at V and 4 bases at J, with 12 bases in the middle. CDR3 length equals 14 residues. Germline V gives CDR1 MDHEN, CDR2 SYDVKM. Here the CDR3 reads CASSPPGLYNEQFF. DNA for the CDR3: TGTGCCAGCAGTCCTCCGGGGTTATACAATGAGCAGTTCTTC.

This chain connects TRBV21-1 to TRBJ2-4; the table's D call, TRBD2, has no DNA check behind it. TRBV21-1 is shown as a pseudogene. CDR3 length: 17 residues. The CDR3, as DNA: TGTGCCAGCAGCAAATCGGGTGCGGGGGCCCTAAAAAACATTCAGTACTTC. Amino acid sequence: CASSKSGAGALKNIQYF.

This chain joins TRBV15 and TRBJ2-3; 10 nucleotides line up with TRBD2. The V gene end was trimmed by 8 bases and the J gene end by 6 bases; junction bases not matched to a gene: 8. The CDR3 is made up of 14 amino acids. Germline CDR1 LNHNV, CDR2 YYDKDF (reference sequence). CDR3 DNA sequence: TGTGCCACCTCTCTAGCGGGGGACTGGGATACGCAGTATTTT. Protein sequence: CATSLAGDWDTQYF.

The V call is TRBV6-1, the J call TRBJ2-7; TRBD1 might be the D (6 bases). Trimming pared 4 bases from V and 5 bases from J, leaving 18 bases between. Germline V gene sequence: CDR1 MNHNS, CDR2 SASEGT. The CDR3 runs 15 residues. CDR3 sequence reads: CASSVPEGGVDEQYF. In nucleotides, the CDR3 is TGTGCCAGCAGTGTACCGGAAGGGGGAGTTGACGAGCAGTACTTC.